This T cell receptor (beta chain) was recorded in a study of T cell responses to AZD1222 COVID-19 vaccine (dated by TCRdb to about 2021). Regarding the study in general: A total of 233 trial participants underwent TCR sequencing, of whom around 200 received two doses of AZD1222 and some 25 received two doses of the MenACWY control vaccine. Trial participants were enrolled into age subgroups of 18-55, 56-69 and 70-plus years, which contained approximately 150, 28 and 58 TCR-sequenced participants, respectively.

Taken with the paper, the label for time point translates to: baseline before first vaccination. Per the publication, the treatment or condition label means: meningococcal conjugate vaccine given as trial control. Vaccinee samples came from UK trials COV001 and COV002, including a single-blind randomized controlled phase 2/3 trial of AZD1222 (ChAdOx1 nCoV-19) in healthy adults. For TCRbeta chain sequencing, PBMC samples from trial participants were taken at day 0 and at day 28 after the second dose. The research as a whole found: Conclusions about previously exposed vaccinees are limited because only 6 or 7 AZD1222 recipients were SARS-CoV-2 seropositive at baseline. Vaccine-associated CD4 TCRs spanned the whole spike protein, with dominant responses in regions 160-218 and 743-854. No day 14 peak-response samples were available, so repertoires were characterized only after the peak T cell response. The 56-69-year group was small, and its depth increase did not reach significance, likely because of low power. Most participants were white British and females outnumbered males, and the authors suggested that clonal diversity may have been underestimated. After two AZD1222 doses, spike-specific TCR breadth and depth were significantly higher than at day 0 and than in MenACWY recipients. Epitopes outside the regions mutated in the B.1.351 and B.1.1.7 variants were reportedly recognized by nearly half of the unique spike-specific TCRs.

A note on this clone: Its antigen specificity is not known. Nothing much larger sits one base from this clone, and base qualities are not available.

The CDR3 regions of human TCRbeta chains were analyzed by immunosequencing. In the paper's pipeline: Repertoire TCRs were matched against a reference library of SARS-CoV-2-specific TCRs generated with the MIRA antigen-specificity platform. Breadth was defined as the fraction of unique TCRs that were SARS-CoV-2-associated. Depth was defined as the fraction of total T cells that were SARS-CoV-2-associated. Using the MIRA data, each spike-specific TCR was mapped to the spike region that the TCR reacts to and placed in a CD4 or CD8 class. Log10-transformed breadth and depth values were compared by one-way ANOVA with Sidak's multiple comparisons tests. Held by TCRdb, this immuneACCESS table contains in-frame sequences only and omits some clones. Under half of the omission traces to an unresolved V gene where checked; the cause of the rest is unknown. V and J calls and clone size come straight from that table; D and trimming were deduced from the DNA. This sample gives about 90,000 clones in total; 91% of them show up just once. Roughly 5.6% of the sample rests with the top ten.

CDR1 and CDR2 are read off the germline V gene (reference sequence) as LNHDA and SQIVND. The CDR3, from cysteine to phenylalanine, totals 15 residues. CDR3 DNA only is kept here, 45 bases in frame from base 1. V drops 0 bases and J drops 4 bases, leaving 10 bases in between. The receptor was derived from an adult in good health. The sequenced sample was peripheral blood, obtained on day 0 of MenACWY control vaccination. Recombination joined TRBV19 with TRBJ2-1; the D gene cannot be named for sure. In nucleotides, the sequence is TGTGCCAGTAGTATAGATCTTAACCAATACAATGAGCAGTTCTTC. It specifies CASSIDLNQYNEQFF.